This T cell receptor beta chain was obtained from a study of T cell clones after liver transplantation. Turning to the study itself: TCRbeta sequencing after a pre-transplant mixed lymphocyte reaction identified graft-donor-reactive clones, later tracked in post-transplant blood. As an antigen-independent comparator, third-party-reactive TCRbeta sequences came from pre-transplant mixed lymphocyte reactions.

Deletions cut 5 bases from V and 4 bases from J, with 12 bases between. Germline CDR1 reads SGHRS; CDR2 reads YFSETQ. The CDR3 totals 13 residues. Findings and caveats of the study: A significant post-transplant drop in circulating graft-donor-reactive CD4 TCRbeta sequences occurred in most of the 8 subjects.

As concerns this clone: What it binds is not known.

Only in-frame clones appear in the TCRdb table, and some are missing; sequencing was by immunoSEQ multiplex PCR. The table has 85,000 to 110,000 clones, around 80% seen once; the top ten hold approximately 2.9%. The chain combines TRBV5-1 with TRBJ2-5; D is perhaps TRBD1 (5 bases). This TCR was recovered from a human patient who received a liver transplant. Some of the T cells might come from the graft donor. Sequenced here: CD4+ T cells from blood, sampled approximately 45 months after liver transplant. CDR3 residues: CASRAGISETQYF. DNA of the CDR3: TGCGCCAGCAGGGCAGGGATATCAGAGACCCAGTACTTC.